This T cell receptor beta chain was identified during a study of blood T cell repertoires in COVID-19. Study-level information: Sites in the United States, Italy and Spain provided acute and convalescent COVID-19 samples. Nucleic acid was either cDNA or gDNA, and it came from T cells, B-cell-depleted T cells, or PBMCs.

This CDR3 region has 14 residues. Germline V gives CDR1 SGHTA, CDR2 FQGNSA. V trimming: 4 bases; J trimming: 1 base; junction bases outside the gene matches: 2. Some clones are missing from TCRdb's copy, which holds only in-frame ones; the method was immunoSEQ multiplex PCR. The sample comprises roughly 220,000 clones, approximately 80% of which are singletons, and just under 20% rests with the top ten. This sequence joins TRBV7-2 and TRBJ1-1, with 8 bases identical to TRBD1. The source is a man aged 30-40 years with active or convalescent COVID-19. Sequencing was done on a sample of peripheral blood. CDR3 sequence reads: CASSSQGGNTEAFF. DNA for the CDR3: TGTGCCAGCAGCTCACAGGGGGGGAACACTGAAGCTTTCTTT.